These 23 T cell receptor beta chains came from one sample sequenced in a study of T cells after yellow fever vaccination (dated 2019 in TCRdb). The library was obtained by 5' RACE. Sequencing used an Illumina HiSeq 2500. Starting from the raw public reads, TCRdb applied fastp trimming at Q25, assembled clones with MiXCR and retained in-frame beta chains. Every distinct CDR3 protein forms one entry, paired with its most common genes and DNA. Here the sample has around 590,000 distinct CDR3 sequences; around an eighth occur a single time. The ten top clones hold about 15% of the sample. The treatment or condition label on this specimen signifies: live attenuated yellow fever vaccine strain. Sample: PBMCs, taken on the day of the yellow fever booster vaccination. The receptors shown here come from a young man who received the YFV17D yellow fever vaccine.

The V call is TRBV7-8, the J call TRBJ2-7; 9 positions agree with TRBD2. The CDR3 has 18 amino acids. With 5 bases clipped from V and 7 bases from J, the junction kept 21 bases outside the gene matches. Looked up from germline, CDR1 is SGHVS and CDR2 is FQNEAQ. CDR3 coding DNA: TGTGCCAGCAGCAAGTACCTCAGCAGCGGGAGGCTCGGAGGGGAGCAGTACTTC. It yields the protein CASSKYLSSGRLGGEQYF.

This rearrangement joins TRBV18 to TRBJ2-1, with 14 bases that match TRBD2. The germline V gene has CDR1 KGHSH and CDR2 LQKENI. The junction had 6 bases not matched to a gene; V was cut back by 3 bases and J by 5 bases. There are 17 residues in the CDR3. The CDR3 protein is CASSPLGTSGGDNEQFF. In nucleotides, the CDR3 is TGTGCCAGCTCACCCCTAGGGACTAGCGGGGGAGACAATGAGCAGTTCTTC.

This clonotype occurred many times. The chain links TRBV10-2 to TRBJ2-1; possibly TRBD2 for D (5 bases). The CDR3 contains 15 residues. Germline lookup yields CDR1 WSHSY and CDR2 SAAADI. Between the trimmed V and J ends, which lost 4 bases and 1 base, there was a span of 11 bases. The CDR3 spells CASSGGGPSYNEQFF. CDR3 sequence (DNA): TGCGCCAGCAGTGGCGGCGGGCCGTCCTACAATGAGCAGTTCTTC.

The sample holds a few counts of this clonotype. This rearrangement joins TRBV5-1 to TRBJ2-6, with 8 bases fitting TRBD2. V lost 4 bases, J lost 0 bases, and 12 bases stayed unmatched. CDR1 and CDR2 (germline): SGHRS, YFSETQ. The CDR3 spans 19 residues. This CDR3 is CASSHPPTSASSGANVLTF. CDR3 in DNA: TGCGCCAGCAGCCACCCCCCGACTAGCGCGAGCTCTGGGGCCAACGTCCTGACTTTC.

V gene TRBV24-1 combines with J gene TRBJ1-1; D may be TRBD1 (5 bases). Germline V gives CDR1 KGHDR, CDR2 SFDVKD. The CDR3 extends over 13 amino acids. Deletions cut 6 bases from V and 1 base from J, with 8 bases between. CDR3 DNA: TGTGCCACCAGTTCGACAGAGAACACTGAAGCTTTCTTT. This sequence encodes CATSSTENTEAFF.

This clonotype has only a few counts. The chain uses TRBV20-1 and TRBJ1-5; a possible D gene is TRBD1 (6 bases). The germline CDR1 and CDR2 sequences are DFQATT and SNEGSKA (reference sequence). V lost 5 bases to trimming and J lost 3 bases, with 11 bases between them. The CDR3 runs 13 residues. CDR3 residues: CSALGQYNQPQHF. DNA of the CDR3: TGCAGTGCTCTCGGACAGTACAATCAGCCCCAGCATTTT.

This clonotype appeared a few times. The chain has TRBV20-1 and TRBJ2-1; D gene ambiguous. The CDR3 loop spans 11 amino acids. CDR1 is DFQATT and CDR2 is SNEGSKA in the germline V gene (reference sequence). V was cut by 5 bases and J by 9 bases, with 11 bases left in between. CDR3 DNA sequence: TGCAGTGCTCGATTGGTCGGTGAGCAGTTCTTC. Its translation: CSARLVGEQFF.

This clonotype turned up a few times. The rearrangement links TRBV5-1 to TRBJ1-1; a possible D gene is TRBD1 (6 bases). The CDR3 spans 15 residues. Germline V CDR1 and CDR2: SGHRS, YFSETQ. Trimming took off 3 bases at V and 3 bases at J, with 15 bases between the two ends. The CDR3, as DNA: TGCGCCAGCAGCTACGCGGGGGGGGCCGACACTGAAGCTTTCTTT. It translates to CASSYAGGADTEAFF. Full variable domain (rest looked up from reference TRBV5-1 and TRBJ1-1): KAGVTQTPRYLIKTRGQQVTLSCSPISGHRSVSWYQQTPGQGLQFLFEYFSETQRNKGNFPGRFSGRQFSNSRSEMNVSTLELGDSALYLCASSYAGGADTEAFFGQGTRLTVV.

The genes are TRBV12-3 or TRBV12-4 and TRBJ2-7, with TRBD1 identical over 9 bases. With V trimmed by 6 bases and J by 3 bases, 6 bases remained unmatched. This CDR3 has 14 amino acids. The CDR3: CASRSSGQGYEQYF. The CDR3 nucleotides read TGTGCCAGCAGATCCTCGGGACAGGGCTACGAGCAGTACTTC.

This clonotype was detected a few times. The genes are TRBV7-2 and TRBJ2-1; the match to TRBD2 covers 10 bases. The CDR3 has 15 amino acids. CDR1 SGHTA and CDR2 FQGNSA come from the germline V gene. The V segment lost 7 bases and the J segment 8 bases; nucleotides outside the gene matches: 11. The CDR3 protein is CASTPGLARNYEQFF. CDR3 bases: TGTGCCAGCACGCCGGGACTAGCGCGCAATTATGAGCAGTTCTTC.

This clonotype was seen a few times. This rearrangement joins TRBV7-9 to TRBJ2-7; a weak D match, TRBD2 (6 bases). This CDR3 has 16 amino acids. The ends were cut back, 2 bases at V and 0 bases at J, with 14 bases in the middle. Germline CDR1 SEHNR, CDR2 FQNEAQ (reference sequence). CDR3 coding DNA: TGTGCCAGCAGCTTACTCTCGGTGGGGGGCTCCTACGAGCAGTACTTC. It translates to CASSLLSVGGSYEQYF.

This rearrangement joins TRBV7-2 to TRBJ2-1, with unresolved D. CDR1 is SGHTA and CDR2 is FQGNSA in the germline V gene. Trimming cost V 1 base and J 4 bases, with 11 bases left between them. This CDR3 has 15 amino acids. CDR3 nucleotides: TGTGCCAGCAGCTTAGAAAAAGGGTCTTACAATGAGCAGTTCTTC. Translating gives CASSLEKGSYNEQFF.

This chain's CDR3 is CASSVVGLDGYEQYF. DNA of the CDR3: TGTGCCAGCAGCGTAGTGGGACTAGACGGGTACGAGCAGTACTTC. V and J are TRBV9 and TRBJ2-7; 8 nucleotides line up with TRBD2. Germline V gene data show CDR1 as SGDLS and CDR2 as YYNGEE. This CDR3 comprises 15 residues. The junction had 6 bases not matched to a gene; V was cut back by 0 bases and J by 4 bases. Using reference TRBV9 and TRBJ2-7 for the parts outside the CDR3, the full variable domain is DSGVTQTPKHLITATGQRVTLRCSPRSGDLSVYWYQQSLDQGLQFLIQYYNGEERAKGNILERFSAQQFPDLHSELNLSSLELGDSALYFCASSVVGLDGYEQYFGPGTRLTVT.

This clonotype showed up just a few times. The chain uses TRBV7-2 and TRBJ1-1, with a weak D call TRBD1 (6 bases). From germline, CDR1 is SGHTA and CDR2 FQGNSA. The CDR3 runs 12 residues. V was cut by 4 bases and J by 14 bases, with 17 bases left in between. The CDR3 DNA reads as TGTGCCAGCAGCTCTTGGCTCTCCGGGACATTCTTT. Translating gives CASSSWLSGTFF. The entire variable domain, with the rest obtained from reference TRBV7-2 and TRBJ1-1, is as follows: GAGVSQSPSNKVTEKGKDVELRCDPISGHTALYWYRQSLGQGLEFLIYFQGNSAPDKSGLPSDRFSAERTGGSVSTLTIQRTQQEDSAVYLCASSSWLSGTFFGQGTRLTVV.

This clonotype was seen ten or more times. V and J are TRBV5-1 and TRBJ1-4; no clear D gene. This CDR3 contains 14 residues. The germline V gene has CDR1 SGHRS and CDR2 YFSETQ. Trimming stripped 0 bases from V and 4 bases from J, with 7 bases between. This chain's CDR3 is CASSLGGLNEKLFF. DNA for the CDR3: TGCGCCAGCAGCTTGGGAGGGCTTAATGAAAAACTGTTTTTT.

J is TRBJ2-1 and V is TRBV28; unclear D gene. CDR1 is MDHEN, CDR2 SYDVKM, per germline. V was clipped by 3 bases and J by 7 bases, with 13 bases between them. The CDR3 has 14 residues. CDR3 residues: CASSLRSTRNEQFF. The CDR3 coding sequence is TGTGCCAGCAGTTTGCGGTCAACCCGAAATGAGCAGTTCTTC.

The chain combines TRBV6-5 with TRBJ1-6; D may be TRBD1 (5 bases). CDR3 size: 12 residues. From germline, CDR1 is MNHEY and CDR2 SVGAGI. V was trimmed by 6 bases and J by 10 bases, leaving 10 bases between them. The CDR3 bases are TGTGCCAGCAGAACAGGCGAATCACCCCTCCACTTT. Amino acid sequence: CASRTGESPLHF.

The V call is TRBV13, the J call TRBJ2-2; 8 bases line up with TRBD1. Losses at the gene ends were 5 bases for V and 1 base for J; bases not matched to a gene: 9. This CDR3 is 17 amino acids long. Germline V gene data show CDR1 as PRHDT and CDR2 as FYEKMQ (reference sequence). CDR3 nucleotide sequence: TGTGCCAGCAGCGGAGTGAGAGGGACAGGGAACACCGGGGAGCTGTTTTTT. This encodes CASSGVRGTGNTGELFF.

The V gene is TRBV6-1, the J gene TRBJ2-7, with TRBD1 identical over 10 bases. V dropped 2 bases and J dropped 4; count of bases not matched to a gene: 5. Germline values: CDR1 MNHNS, CDR2 SASEGT. The CDR3 is 15 amino acids. CDR3 in amino acids: CASSESGTGVYEQYF. The CDR3 DNA reads as TGTGCCAGCAGTGAATCCGGGACAGGGGTTTACGAGCAGTACTTC.

The V gene is TRBV30, the J gene TRBJ2-6; no clear D gene. Trimming pared 0 bases from V and 0 bases from J, leaving 6 bases between. The CDR3 has 15 residues. The germline CDR1 and CDR2 sequences are GTSNPN and SVGIG (reference sequence). The CDR3 DNA is TGTGCCTGGAGTGTGTTTGCCTCTGGGGCCAACGTCCTGACTTTC. It encodes CAWSVFASGANVLTF.

The rearrangement uses TRBV5-4 and TRBJ2-7; D call uncertain. Germline values: CDR1 SGHNT, CDR2 YYREEE (reference sequence). Trimming pared 0 bases from V and 3 bases from J, leaving 7 bases between. This CDR3 is built from 13 residues. The DNA of the CDR3 is TGTGCCAGCAGCTTGGCCGTCCACTACGAGCAGTACTTC. Its translation is CASSLAVHYEQYF. The complete variable domain, with remaining parts taken from reference TRBV5-4 and TRBJ2-7, reads ETGVTQSPTHLIKTRGQQVTLRCSSQSGHNTVSWYQQALGQGPQFIFQYYREEENGRGNFPPRFSGLQFPNYSSELNVNALELDDSALYLCASSLAVHYEQYFGPGTRLTVT.

The gene calls are TRBV7-9 and TRBJ2-1; D unresolved. Per germline, CDR1 SEHNR and CDR2 FQNEAQ (reference sequence). The V end was cut by 8 bases, the J end by 0 bases, with 2 bases between. The CDR3 consists of 11 residues. CDR3 DNA sequence: TGTGCCAGCCACTCCTACAATGAGCAGTTCTTC. Protein product: CASHSYNEQFF.

The gene calls are TRBV28 and TRBJ2-7, with 12 bases aligning to TRBD1. The J segment lost 2 bases and the V segment lost 6 bases, leaving 23 bases of the junction unmatched. In germline, CDR1 is MDHEN, CDR2 SYDVKM. The CDR3 length is 21 residues. The DNA for the CDR3 is TGTGCCAGCAGGGGGACAGGGGGCGCTCGGGCCCACCGAGGATTAACCTACGAGCAGTACTTC. Its protein is CASRGTGGARAHRGLTYEQYF.